The rows below give T cell receptor beta chains drawn from one sample of a study of blood T cell repertoires in COVID-19. Produced via immunoSEQ multiplex PCR; TCRdb's table is partial and in-frame only. Among under 250,000 clones listed, 88% were seen once. Sequenced input: peripheral blood. These TCRs come from a man aged 50-59 years with COVID-19, enrolled during active disease. CDR3s include the opening cysteine and the closing phenylalanine or tryptophan. The D gene is left open where the match is weak. Clone size appears in some rows only: once, few, many, or a class for an expanded clone.

>TRBV11-2|TRBJ1-1|once|-
CASSLSYAGLMNTEAFF
TGTGCCAGCAGCTTATCTTACGCGGGGTTAATGAACACTGAAGCTTTCTTT
>TRBV29-1|TRBJ2-6|-|-
CSVGTGPFSGANVLTF
TGCAGCGTTGGAACAGGGCCGTTCTCTGGGGCCAACGTCCTGACTTTC
>TRBV19|TRBJ1-5|-|-
CASSNLGAEPQHF
TGTGCCAGTAGTAACCTGGGAGCAGAGCCCCAGCATTTT
>TRBV7-9|TRBJ1-1|-|TRBD1
CASSAHTGVRMNTEAFF
TGTGCCAGCAGCGCGCACACAGGGGTTCGGATGAACACTGAAGCTTTCTTT
>TRBV19|TRBJ2-5|-|TRBD2
CASSIGLAGVVHQETQYF
TGTGCCAGTAGTATCGGACTAGCGGGAGTAGTACACCAAGAGACCCAGTACTTC
>TRBV6-2/TRBV6-3|TRBJ1-3|-|-
CASSYSKTAHTIYF
TGTGCCAGCAGTTACTCGAAGACAGCGCACACCATATATTTT
>TRBV6-5|TRBJ2-1|-|TRBD1
CASSSPQGFHEQFF
TGTGCCAGCAGCTCCCCACAGGGGTTCCATGAGCAGTTCTTC
>TRBV6-5|TRBJ1-5|-|TRBD1
CASRPPGQGGQPQHF
TGTGCCAGCAGACCCCCGGGACAGGGCGGGCAGCCCCAGCATTTT
>TRBV7-9|TRBJ1-3|-|-
CASSLLSSGNTIYF
TGTGCCAGCAGCTTATTGAGCTCTGGAAACACCATATATTTT
>TRBV10-1|TRBJ2-1|-|TRBD2
CASSDAGRDEQFF
TGCGCCAGCAGTGATGCAGGGAGGGATGAGCAGTTCTTC
>TRBV3-1/TRBV3-2|TRBJ1-5|-|TRBD1
CASSQGTGVRQPQHF
TGTGCCAGCAGCCAAGGGACAGGGGTCCGGCAGCCCCAGCATTTT
>TRBV27|TRBJ2-2|once|TRBD2
CASTLYVPSGGRYTGELFF
TGTGCCAGCACTCTATACGTTCCGAGCGGGGGGAGGTACACCGGGGAGCTGTTTTTT